Listed below are T cell receptor beta chains from one sample, sequenced in a study of cytomegalovirus exposure and HLA in healthy donors. Sequencing used immunoSEQ multiplex PCR; TCRdb keeps in-frame clones, though not all of them. The table lists 200,000 to 250,000 clones, 70% to 85% of them singletons. The sequencing sample was made of PBMCs. All receptors come from a woman aged 60 to 75 in good health and CMV-seropositive. Each CDR3 is given with its conserved first and last residue. A D gene is named only where the DNA matches it firmly. Not every row has a clone size; where given, it reads once, few, many or a size class.

d_gene: TRBD1
abundance: .
j_gene: TRBJ1-4
v_gene: TRBV7-2
CDR3nt: TGTGCCAGCAGCTGGGCCGGGACAGTCGATGAAAAACTGTTTTTT
CDR3aa: CASSWAGTVDEKLFF

d_gene: TRBD2
abundance: .
j_gene: TRBJ2-3
v_gene: TRBV7-6
CDR3nt: TGTGCCAGCAGCTCACGACTAGCGGGGGAAGGAGATACGCAGTATTTT
CDR3aa: CASSSRLAGEGDTQYF

d_gene: .
abundance: .
j_gene: TRBJ2-1
v_gene: TRBV30
CDR3nt: TGTGCCTGGGGGCAGGGATATGAGCAGTTCTTC
CDR3aa: CAWGQGYEQFF

d_gene: .
abundance: .
j_gene: TRBJ2-5
v_gene: TRBV29-1
CDR3nt: TGCAGCGTTGGCTTGGAGTCCACGACTTGGGGGGCCCAGTACTTC
CDR3aa: CSVGLESTTWGAQYF

d_gene: TRBD1
abundance: .
j_gene: TRBJ2-7
v_gene: TRBV5-1
CDR3nt: TGCGCCAGCAGCCCTCGACAGGGGTCCTACGAGCAGTACTTC
CDR3aa: CASSPRQGSYEQYF

d_gene: .
abundance: .
j_gene: TRBJ1-1
v_gene: TRBV28
CDR3nt: TGTGCCAGCACCCCGGCAGGGGAATCGGCTGAAGCTTTCTTT
CDR3aa: CASTPAGESAEAFF

d_gene: TRBD2
abundance: .
j_gene: TRBJ2-3
v_gene: TRBV30
CDR3nt: TGTGCCTGGAATAGCGGGACCAGCACAGATACGCAGTATTTT
CDR3aa: CAWNSGTSTDTQYF

d_gene: .
abundance: once
j_gene: TRBJ2-7
v_gene: TRBV25-1
CDR3nt: TGTGCCAGCAGTGAAGGTGGAGGGGACGAGCAGTACTTC
CDR3aa: CASSEGGGDEQYF

d_gene: TRBD2
abundance: .
j_gene: TRBJ2-3
v_gene: TRBV9
CDR3nt: TGTGCCAGCAGCGAGGGACTAGGGGATACGCAGTATTTT
CDR3aa: CASSEGLGDTQYF

d_gene: TRBD2
abundance: once
j_gene: TRBJ2-2
v_gene: TRBV4-2
CDR3nt: TGTGCCAGCAGCCAAGTTGGGGGGGTGAACACCGGGGAGCTGTTTTTT
CDR3aa: CASSQVGGVNTGELFF

d_gene: .
abundance: .
j_gene: TRBJ1-5
v_gene: TRBV19
CDR3nt: TGTGCCAGTAGTATACGTCAGGCCGATCAGCCCCAGCATTTT
CDR3aa: CASSIRQADQPQHF

d_gene: TRBD1
abundance: .
j_gene: TRBJ1-2
v_gene: TRBV5-1
CDR3nt: TGCGCCAGCAGCCCCGACAGGGGGCTCTATGATGGCTACACCTTC
CDR3aa: CASSPDRGLYDGYTF

d_gene: TRBD2
abundance: .
j_gene: TRBJ2-3
v_gene: TRBV27
CDR3nt: TGTGCCAGCAGTTTGAAGCGGGACACAGATACGCAGTATTTT
CDR3aa: CASSLKRDTDTQYF

d_gene: TRBD1
abundance: .
j_gene: TRBJ1-2
v_gene: TRBV18
CDR3nt: TGTGCCAGCTCACCACAGGGACAGGACTTGGGCGGCTACACCTTC
CDR3aa: CASSPQGQDLGGYTF

d_gene: .
abundance: few
j_gene: TRBJ2-1
v_gene: TRBV2
CDR3nt: TGTGCCAGCATGTATAGTTACGGGAGTAACCGTGAGCAGTTCTTC
CDR3aa: CASMYSYGSNREQFF

d_gene: TRBD1
abundance: .
j_gene: TRBJ1-2
v_gene: TRBV5-1
CDR3nt: TGCGCCAGCAGCGGCACCGGGACAGGGCACTATGGCTACACCTTC
CDR3aa: CASSGTGTGHYGYTF

d_gene: .
abundance: .
j_gene: TRBJ1-1
v_gene: TRBV14
CDR3nt: TGTGCCAGCAGCCTCCGCACTAGCACTGAAGCTTTCTTT
CDR3aa: CASSLRTSTEAFF

d_gene: .
abundance: .
j_gene: TRBJ1-1
v_gene: TRBV6-6
CDR3nt: TGTGCCAGCATTCACTCTGGACTGGGGAACACTGAAGCTTTCTTT
CDR3aa: CASIHSGLGNTEAFF

d_gene: .
abundance: once
j_gene: TRBJ2-1
v_gene: TRBV5-1
CDR3nt: TGCGCCAGCAGCTTTCTTAGCGAGAACAATGAGCAGTTCTTC
CDR3aa: CASSFLSENNEQFF

d_gene: .
abundance: once
j_gene: TRBJ1-4
v_gene: TRBV7-9
CDR3nt: TGTGCCAGCAGCATAAACAGGGCTGATGAAAAACTGTTTTTT
CDR3aa: CASSINRADEKLFF

d_gene: TRBD2
abundance: .
j_gene: TRBJ2-1
v_gene: TRBV5-1
CDR3nt: TGCGCCAGCACTACTTCGGGGGGTCCGACCTACAATGAGCAGTTCTTC
CDR3aa: CASTTSGGPTYNEQFF

d_gene: .
abundance: .
j_gene: TRBJ1-2
v_gene: TRBV6-1
CDR3nt: TGTGCCAGCAGTGAAGATATGGGCCTTAACTATGGCTACACCTTC
CDR3aa: CASSEDMGLNYGYTF

d_gene: .
abundance: .
j_gene: TRBJ1-3
v_gene: TRBV5-4
CDR3nt: TGTGCCAGCAGCCCCCCCGTTGGAAACACCATATATTTT
CDR3aa: CASSPPVGNTIYF

d_gene: .
abundance: .
j_gene: TRBJ1-5
v_gene: TRBV7-9
CDR3nt: TGTTCCAGCGCCTCGGGGGTTCAGCCCCAGCATTTT
CDR3aa: CSSASGVQPQHF

d_gene: TRBD1
abundance: .
j_gene: TRBJ2-5
v_gene: TRBV10-2
CDR3nt: TGCGCCAGCAGGACAGGGGGCGTAGAGACCCAGTACTTC
CDR3aa: CASRTGGVETQYF

d_gene: TRBD1
abundance: .
j_gene: TRBJ2-7
v_gene: TRBV5-1
CDR3nt: TGCGCCAGCAGCATTGACAGGGGAACCTACGAGCAGTACTTC
CDR3aa: CASSIDRGTYEQYF

d_gene: .
abundance: .
j_gene: TRBJ2-7
v_gene: TRBV4-2
CDR3nt: TGTGCCAGCAGCCAACTCATCCCGGGACTGGCGCGCTCCTACGAGCAGTACTTC
CDR3aa: CASSQLIPGLARSYEQYF

d_gene: TRBD1
abundance: .
j_gene: TRBJ1-5
v_gene: TRBV10-2
CDR3nt: TGCGCCAGCAGTCCGTCCGACAGGGTCGGACAGCCCCAGCATTTT
CDR3aa: CASSPSDRVGQPQHF

d_gene: .
abundance: .
j_gene: TRBJ2-1
v_gene: TRBV10-1
CDR3nt: TGCGCCAGCAGTGAGTCGGCGGGAAACTCCTACAATGAGCAGTTCTTC
CDR3aa: CASSESAGNSYNEQFF

d_gene: TRBD1
abundance: .
j_gene: TRBJ1-6
v_gene: TRBV5-1
CDR3nt: TGCGCCAGCAGCTTGGGGGCAGGGGGCGATTCACCCCTCCACTTT
CDR3aa: CASSLGAGGDSPLHF

d_gene: TRBD2
abundance: .
j_gene: TRBJ2-1
v_gene: TRBV2
CDR3nt: TGTGCCACCACCTCCCAGGGACTAGGGGCCAATGAGCAGTTCTTC
CDR3aa: CATTSQGLGANEQFF

d_gene: .
abundance: .
j_gene: TRBJ1-1
v_gene: TRBV5-1
CDR3nt: TGCGCCAGCAGCGACGAGCGAGGAATAGGGAACACTGAAGCTTTCTTT
CDR3aa: CASSDERGIGNTEAFF

d_gene: .
abundance: few
j_gene: TRBJ2-3
v_gene: TRBV5-1
CDR3nt: TGCGCCAGCACACGGGACTCTGGGCGCACAGATACGCAGTATTTT
CDR3aa: CASTRDSGRTDTQYF